This T cell receptor beta chain appears in the sequencing data of a study of Graves' ophthalmopathy and Graves' hyperthyroidism. RNA transcripts were the source from which TCR beta CDR3 regions were amplified. An opening RT-PCR round employed HTBI primers and preceded a second-round multiplex PCR. MiXCR, applied by TCRdb to the multiplex PCR reads, yields one record per CDR3 protein. The sample contains some 1.1 million distinct CDR3 sequences, about two fifths of which appear only once. The length of the CDR3 is 13 residues. Germline V gives CDR1 SGHTA, CDR2 FQGTGA. Trimming pared 4 bases from V and 2 bases from J, leaving 8 bases between.

The sequence was obtained from an adult man with Graves' hyperthyroidism. V is TRBV7-3 and J is TRBJ2-5, with D unresolved. Sequenced: peripheral blood or thyroid tissue (not recorded which). The CDR3 DNA sequence: TGTGCCAGCAGCTACAGCCAACAAGAGACCCAGTACTTC. Protein product: CASSYSQQETQYF.